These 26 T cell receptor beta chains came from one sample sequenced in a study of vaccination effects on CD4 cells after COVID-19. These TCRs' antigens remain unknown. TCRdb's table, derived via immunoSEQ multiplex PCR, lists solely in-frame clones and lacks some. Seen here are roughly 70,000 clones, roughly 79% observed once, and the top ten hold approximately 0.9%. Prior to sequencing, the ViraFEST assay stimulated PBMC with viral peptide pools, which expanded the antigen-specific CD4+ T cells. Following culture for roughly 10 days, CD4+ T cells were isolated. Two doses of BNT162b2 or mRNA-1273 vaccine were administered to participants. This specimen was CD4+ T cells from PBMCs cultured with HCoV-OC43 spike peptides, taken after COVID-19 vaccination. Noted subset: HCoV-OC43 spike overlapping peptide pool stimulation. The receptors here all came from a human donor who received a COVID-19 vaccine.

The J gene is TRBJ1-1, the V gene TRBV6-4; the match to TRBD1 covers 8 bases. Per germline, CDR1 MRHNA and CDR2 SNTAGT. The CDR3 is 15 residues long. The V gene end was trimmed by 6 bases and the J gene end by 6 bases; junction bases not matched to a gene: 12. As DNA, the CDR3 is TGTGCCAGCAGGGCGGACAGGGTTGGAGGGGCTGAAGCTTTCTTT. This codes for CASRADRVGGAEAFF.

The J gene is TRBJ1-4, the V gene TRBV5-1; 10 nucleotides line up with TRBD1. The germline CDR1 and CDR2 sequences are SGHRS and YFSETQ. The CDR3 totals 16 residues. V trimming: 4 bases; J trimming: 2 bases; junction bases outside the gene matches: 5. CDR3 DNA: TGCGCCAGCAGCCTATGGACAGGGGGGACTAATGAAAAACTGTTTTTT. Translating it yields CASSLWTGGTNEKLFF.

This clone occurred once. In DNA form, the CDR3 reads TGTGCCAGCAGCTCGCCTTCTAACACAGGGAATTCACCCCTCCACTTT. Its protein is CASSSPSNTGNSPLHF. The V gene is TRBV7-2, the J gene TRBJ1-6; a weak D match, TRBD1 (6 bases). V was cut by 4 bases and J by 7 bases, with 17 bases left in between. There are 16 residues in the CDR3. Germline V gene data show CDR1 as SGHTA and CDR2 as FQGNSA.

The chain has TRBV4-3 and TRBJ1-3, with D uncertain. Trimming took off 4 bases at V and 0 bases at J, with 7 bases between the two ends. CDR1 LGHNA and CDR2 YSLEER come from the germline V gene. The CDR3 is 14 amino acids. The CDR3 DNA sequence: TGCGCCAGCAGCCTTAGCCTCTCTGGAAACACCATATATTTT. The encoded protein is CASSLSLSGNTIYF.

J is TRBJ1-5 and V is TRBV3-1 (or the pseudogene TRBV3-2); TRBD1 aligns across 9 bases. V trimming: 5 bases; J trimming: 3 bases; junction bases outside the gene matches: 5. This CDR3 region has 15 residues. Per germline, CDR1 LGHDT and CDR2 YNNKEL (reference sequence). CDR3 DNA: TGTGCCAGCAGCAACAGGGGGCAGGACAATCAGCCCCAGCATTTT. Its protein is CASSNRGQDNQPQHF.

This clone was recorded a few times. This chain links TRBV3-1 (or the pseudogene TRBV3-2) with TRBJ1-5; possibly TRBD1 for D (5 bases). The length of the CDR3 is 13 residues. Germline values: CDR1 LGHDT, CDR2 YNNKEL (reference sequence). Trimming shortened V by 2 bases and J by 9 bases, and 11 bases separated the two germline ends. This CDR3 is CASSQFGGGPQHF. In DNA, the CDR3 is TGTGCCAGCAGCCAATTTGGGGGAGGGCCCCAGCATTTT.

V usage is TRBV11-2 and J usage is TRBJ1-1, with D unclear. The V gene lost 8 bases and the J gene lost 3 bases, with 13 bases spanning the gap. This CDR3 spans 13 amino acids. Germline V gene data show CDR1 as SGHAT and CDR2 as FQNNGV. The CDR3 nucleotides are TGTGCCAGCGGGGAGGGAGGATACACTGAAGCTTTCTTT. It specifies CASGEGGYTEAFF.

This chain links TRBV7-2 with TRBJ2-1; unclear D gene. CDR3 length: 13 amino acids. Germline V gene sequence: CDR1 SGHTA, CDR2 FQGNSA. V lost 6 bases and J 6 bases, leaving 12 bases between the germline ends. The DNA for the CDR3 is TGTGCCAGCAGTCTCAGACACCTCAATGAGCAGTTCTTC. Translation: CASSLRHLNEQFF.

The CDR3 loop reads CASSQVASGTGELFF. CDR3 nucleotides: TGCGCCAGCAGCCAAGTTGCTAGCGGAACCGGGGAGCTGTTTTTT. This rearrangement joins TRBV4-1 to TRBJ2-2, with 7 bases fitting TRBD2. The germline CDR1 and CDR2 sequences are MGHRA and YSYEKL. CDR3 length: 15 amino acids. V lost 1 base and J lost 5; bases outside the gene matches: 4.

The CDR3 region has the DNA TGTGCCAGCAGTGACTACAGGGGGACCGAGCAGTTCTTC. It is translated as CASSDYRGTEQFF. This sequence joins TRBV6-4 and TRBJ2-1; 8 nucleotides match TRBD1. Germline CDR1 and CDR2: MRHNA and SNTAGT. The trim removed 1 base at V and 10 bases at J, leaving 3 bases unmatched. This CDR3 is 13 amino acids long.

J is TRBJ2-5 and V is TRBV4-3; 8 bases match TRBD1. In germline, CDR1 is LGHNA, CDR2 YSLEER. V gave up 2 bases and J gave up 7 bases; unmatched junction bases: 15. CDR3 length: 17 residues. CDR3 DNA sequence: TGCGCCAGCAGCCAAAACCCCCACAGGGGGAATATTGGGACCCAGTACTTC. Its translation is CASSQNPHRGNIGTQYF.

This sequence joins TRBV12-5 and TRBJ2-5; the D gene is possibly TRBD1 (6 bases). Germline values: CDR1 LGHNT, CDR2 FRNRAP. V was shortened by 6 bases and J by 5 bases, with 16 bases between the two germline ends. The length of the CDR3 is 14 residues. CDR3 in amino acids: CASGQARGLETQYF. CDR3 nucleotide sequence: TGTGCTAGTGGGCAAGCCAGGGGCCTCGAGACCCAGTACTTC.

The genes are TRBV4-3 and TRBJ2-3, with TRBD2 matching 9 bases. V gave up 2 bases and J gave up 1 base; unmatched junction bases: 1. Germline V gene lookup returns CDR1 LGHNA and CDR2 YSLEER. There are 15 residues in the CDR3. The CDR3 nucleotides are TGCGCCAGCAGCCAACAGCGGGGGGGCACAGATACGCAGTATTTT. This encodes CASSQQRGGTDTQYF.

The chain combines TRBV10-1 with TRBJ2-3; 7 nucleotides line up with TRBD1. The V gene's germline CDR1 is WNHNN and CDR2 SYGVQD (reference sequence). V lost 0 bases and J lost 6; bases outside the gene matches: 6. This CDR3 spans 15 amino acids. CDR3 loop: CASSESTGSVDTQYF. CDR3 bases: TGCGCCAGCAGTGAGTCGACAGGGAGTGTGGATACGCAGTATTTT.

The CDR3 loop reads CASSQGWPGETQYF. In DNA form, the CDR3 reads TGTGCCAGCAGTCAGGGGTGGCCGGGGGAGACCCAGTACTTC. The rearrangement links TRBV28 to TRBJ2-5; D possibly corresponds to TRBD1 (6 bases). V was cut by 5 bases and J by 5 bases, with 15 bases left in between. Germline V gene data show CDR1 as MDHEN and CDR2 as SYDVKM. The CDR3 totals 14 residues.

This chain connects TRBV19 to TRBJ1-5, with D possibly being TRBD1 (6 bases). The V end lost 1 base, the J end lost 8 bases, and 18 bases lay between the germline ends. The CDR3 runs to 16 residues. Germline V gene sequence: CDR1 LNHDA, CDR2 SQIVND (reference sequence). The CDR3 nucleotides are TGTGCCAGTAGTATAGGGACAGACGCCCCTACTAAGCCCCAGCATTTT. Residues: CASSIGTDAPTKPQHF.

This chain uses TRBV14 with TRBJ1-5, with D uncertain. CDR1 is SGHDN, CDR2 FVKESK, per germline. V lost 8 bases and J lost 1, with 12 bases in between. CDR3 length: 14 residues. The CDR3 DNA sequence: TGTGCCAGCTCCAAGGGCGGGAGCAATCAGCCCCAGCATTTT. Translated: CASSKGGSNQPQHF. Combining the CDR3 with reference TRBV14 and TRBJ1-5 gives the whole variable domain EAGVTQFPSHSVIEKGQTVTLRCDPISGHDNLYWYRRVMGKEIKFLLHFVKESKQDESGMPNNRFLAERTGGTYSTLKVQPAELEDSGVYFCASSKGGSNQPQHFGDGTRLSIL.

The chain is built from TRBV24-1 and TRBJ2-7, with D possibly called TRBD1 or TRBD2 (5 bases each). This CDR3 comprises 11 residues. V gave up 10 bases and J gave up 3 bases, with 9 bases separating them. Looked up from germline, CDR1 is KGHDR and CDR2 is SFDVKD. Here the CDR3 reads CATGRFYEQYV. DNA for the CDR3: TGTGCCACGGGACGGTTCTACGAGCAGTACGTC.

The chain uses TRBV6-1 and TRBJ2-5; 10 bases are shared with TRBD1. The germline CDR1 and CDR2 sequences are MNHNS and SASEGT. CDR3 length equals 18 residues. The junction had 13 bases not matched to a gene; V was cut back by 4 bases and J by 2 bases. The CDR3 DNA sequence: TGTGCCAGCAGTGTGGCGGGGACAGGGGTTCCCTCGCAAGAGACCCAGTACTTC. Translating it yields CASSVAGTGVPSQETQYF.

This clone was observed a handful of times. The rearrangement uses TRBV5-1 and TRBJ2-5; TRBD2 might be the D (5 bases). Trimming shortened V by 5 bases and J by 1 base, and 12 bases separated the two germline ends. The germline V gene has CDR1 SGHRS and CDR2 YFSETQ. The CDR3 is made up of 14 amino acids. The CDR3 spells CASRGGGVQETQYF. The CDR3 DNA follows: TGCGCCAGCAGGGGTGGAGGAGTCCAAGAGACCCAGTACTTC.

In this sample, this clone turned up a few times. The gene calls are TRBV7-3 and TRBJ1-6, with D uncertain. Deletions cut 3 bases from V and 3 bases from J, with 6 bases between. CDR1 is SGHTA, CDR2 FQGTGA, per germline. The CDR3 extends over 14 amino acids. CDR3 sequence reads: CASSFAGYNSPLHF. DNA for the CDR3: TGTGCCAGCAGCTTCGCAGGCTATAATTCACCCCTCCACTTT.

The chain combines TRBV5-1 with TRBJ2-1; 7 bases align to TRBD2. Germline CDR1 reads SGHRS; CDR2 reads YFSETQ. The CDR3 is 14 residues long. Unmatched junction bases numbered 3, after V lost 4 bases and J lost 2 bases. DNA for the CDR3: TGCGCCAGCAGCAAAGCGGGGCCCTACAATGAGCAGTTCTTC. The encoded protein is CASSKAGPYNEQFF. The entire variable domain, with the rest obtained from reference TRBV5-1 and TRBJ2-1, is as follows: KAGVTQTPRYLIKTRGQQVTLSCSPISGHRSVSWYQQTPGQGLQFLFEYFSETQRNKGNFPGRFSGRQFSNSRSEMNVSTLELGDSALYLCASSKAGPYNEQFFGPGTRLTVL.

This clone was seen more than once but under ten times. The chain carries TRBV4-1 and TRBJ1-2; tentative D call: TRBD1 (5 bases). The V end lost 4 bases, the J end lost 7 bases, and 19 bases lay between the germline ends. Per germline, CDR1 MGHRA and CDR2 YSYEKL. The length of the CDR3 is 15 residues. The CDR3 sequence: CASSPDPSRGGGYTF. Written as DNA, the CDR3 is TGCGCCAGCAGCCCCGATCCGTCGAGGGGCGGTGGCTACACCTTC.

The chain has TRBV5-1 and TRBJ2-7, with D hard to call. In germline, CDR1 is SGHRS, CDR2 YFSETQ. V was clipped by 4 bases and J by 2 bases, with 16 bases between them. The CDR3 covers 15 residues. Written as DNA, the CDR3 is TGCGCCAGCAGCGATGGACCTCACCAAGCCTACGAGCAGTACGTC. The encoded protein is CASSDGPHQAYEQYV.

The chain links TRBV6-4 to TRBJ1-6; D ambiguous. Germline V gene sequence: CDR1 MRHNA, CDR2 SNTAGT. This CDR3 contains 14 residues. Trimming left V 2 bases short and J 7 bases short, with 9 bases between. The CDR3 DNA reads TGTGCCAGCAGTGACAACGGCGGGAATTCACCCCTCCACTTT. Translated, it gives CASSDNGGNSPLHF.

The CDR3 loop reads CASSLEGAGFEAFF. In nucleotides, the CDR3 is TGTGCCAGCAGCTTGGAAGGGGCAGGGTTTGAAGCTTTCTTT. The genes are TRBV5-5 and TRBJ1-1; TRBD1 is a possible D gene (5 bases). The CDR3 has 14 residues. Germline loops: CDR1 SGHKS, CDR2 YYEKEE (reference sequence). V gave up 0 bases and J gave up 7 bases, with 13 bases separating them.